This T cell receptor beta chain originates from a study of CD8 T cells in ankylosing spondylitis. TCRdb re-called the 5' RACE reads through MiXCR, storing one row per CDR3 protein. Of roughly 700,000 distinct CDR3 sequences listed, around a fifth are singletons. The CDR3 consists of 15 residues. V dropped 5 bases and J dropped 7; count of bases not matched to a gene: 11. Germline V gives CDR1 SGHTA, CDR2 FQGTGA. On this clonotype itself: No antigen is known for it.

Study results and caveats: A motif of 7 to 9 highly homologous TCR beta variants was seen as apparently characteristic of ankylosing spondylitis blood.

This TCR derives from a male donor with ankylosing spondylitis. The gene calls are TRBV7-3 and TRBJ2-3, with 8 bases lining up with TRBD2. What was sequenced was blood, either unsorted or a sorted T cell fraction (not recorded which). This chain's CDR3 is CASSPSGGRINTQYF. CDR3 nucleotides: TGTGCCAGCAGCCCCTCTGGCGGGAGGATAAATACGCAGTATTTT.